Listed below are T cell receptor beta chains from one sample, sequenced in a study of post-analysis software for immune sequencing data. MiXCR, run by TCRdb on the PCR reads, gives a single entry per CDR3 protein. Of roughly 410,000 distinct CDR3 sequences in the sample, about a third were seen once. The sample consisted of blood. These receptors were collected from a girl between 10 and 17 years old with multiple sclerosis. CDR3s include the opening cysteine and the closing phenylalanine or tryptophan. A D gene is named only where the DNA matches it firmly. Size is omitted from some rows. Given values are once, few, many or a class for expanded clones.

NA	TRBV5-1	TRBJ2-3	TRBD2	CASRFPLAGEVDTQYF	TGCGCCAGCAGGTTCCCCCTAGCGGGGGAGGTAGATACGCAGTATTTT
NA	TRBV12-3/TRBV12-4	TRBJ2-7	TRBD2	CASSPLTSGGAIAYEQYF	TGTGCCAGCAGTCCCCTGACTAGCGGGGGGGCTATCGCCTACGAGCAGTACTTC
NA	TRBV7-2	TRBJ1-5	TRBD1	CASNSGQGGNQPQHF	TGTGCCAGCAACTCCGGACAGGGCGGCAATCAGCCCCAGCATTTT
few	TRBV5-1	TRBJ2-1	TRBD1	CASSLRTGGESGTYNEQFF	TGCGCCAGCAGCCTCAGGACAGGGGGCGAAAGCGGGACCTACAATGAGCAGTTCTTC
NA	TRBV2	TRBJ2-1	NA	CASGQGLSYNEQFF	TGTGCCAGTGGGCAGGGCCTCTCCTACAATGAGCAGTTCTTC
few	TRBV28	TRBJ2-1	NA	CASSFGILSSYNEQFF	TGTGCCAGCAGTTTTGGGATCTTGAGCTCCTACAATGAGCAGTTCTTC
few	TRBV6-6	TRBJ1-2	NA	CASRAGLRVIYGYTF	TGTGCCAGCCGAGCGGGACTTCGGGTGATCTATGGCTACACCTTC
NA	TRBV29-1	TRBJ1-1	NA	CSVRRGVTNTEAFF	TGCAGCGTGAGAAGGGGGGTCACGAACACTGAAGCTTTCTTT
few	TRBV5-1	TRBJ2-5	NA	CASSLGRDLGEQYF	TGCGCCAGCAGCTTGGGGAGAGATCTGGGGGAGCAGTACTTC
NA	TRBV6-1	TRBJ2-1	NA	CASSEFRGLGNEQFF	TGTGCCAGCAGTGAATTTAGGGGATTAGGGAATGAGCAGTTCTTC
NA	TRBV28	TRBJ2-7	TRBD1	CASSPVQGASYEQYF	TGTGCCAGCAGCCCTGTACAGGGGGCTAGCTACGAGCAGTACTTC
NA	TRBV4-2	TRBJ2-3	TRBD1	CASSQAQGDMQYF	TGTGCCAGCAGCCAAGCACAGGGGGATATGCAGTATTTT
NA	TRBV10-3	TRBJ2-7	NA	CAISEPRTYEQYF	TGTGCCATCAGTGAGCCCAGAACCTACGAGCAGTACTTC
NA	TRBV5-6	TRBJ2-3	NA	CASSFQGDTQYF	TGTGCCAGCAGCTTCCAGGGAGATACGCAGTATTTT
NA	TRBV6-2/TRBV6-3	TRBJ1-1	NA	CASRYLPPTGNTEAFF	TGTGCCAGCAGGTATCTCCCCCCGACGGGGAACACTGAAGCTTTCTTT
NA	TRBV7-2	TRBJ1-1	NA	CASSGSREIEAFF	TGTGCCAGCAGCGGCAGCAGGGAGATTGAAGCTTTCTTT
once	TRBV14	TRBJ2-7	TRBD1	CASSQDPRRTGGIYNEQYF	TGTGCCAGCAGCCAAGATCCCCGGAGGACAGGGGGAATCTACAATGAGCAGTACTTC
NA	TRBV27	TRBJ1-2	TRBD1	CASSQRDRVRGYTF	TGTGCCAGCAGTCAGCGGGACAGGGTACGAGGCTACACCTTC
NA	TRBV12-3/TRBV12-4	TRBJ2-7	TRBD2	CASSLKWLAGEQYF	TGTGCCAGCAGTTTAAAGTGGCTAGCGGGGGAGCAGTACTTC
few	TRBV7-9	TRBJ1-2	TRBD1	CASSGQGGDLYYGYTF	TGTGCCAGCAGTGGACAGGGAGGGGACCTTTACTATGGCTACACCTTC
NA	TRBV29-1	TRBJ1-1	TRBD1	CSVQKGAGTEAFF	TGCAGCGTTCAAAAGGGGGCGGGCACTGAAGCTTTCTTT
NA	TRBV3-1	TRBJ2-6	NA	CASSASSWANVLTF	TGTGCCAGCAGCGCTTCCTCCTGGGCCAACGTCCTGACTTTC
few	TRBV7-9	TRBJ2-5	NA	CASSPPEGHQETQYF	TGTGCCAGCAGCCCCCCGGAGGGACACCAAGAGACCCAGTACTTC
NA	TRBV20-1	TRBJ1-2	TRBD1	CSARDSINNYGYTF	TGCAGTGCTCGGGACAGCATTAATAACTATGGCTACACCTTC
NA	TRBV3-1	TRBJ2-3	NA	CASSPNRVGTDTQYF	TGTGCCAGCAGCCCCAACAGGGTCGGCACAGATACGCAGTATTTT
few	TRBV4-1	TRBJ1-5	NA	CASSQVGYSNQPQHF	TGCGCCAGCAGCCAAGTAGGATATAGCAATCAGCCCCAGCATTTT
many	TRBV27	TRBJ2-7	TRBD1	CASSWDGTGHREQYF	TGTGCCAGCAGTTGGGACGGGACAGGACACCGGGAGCAGTACTTC
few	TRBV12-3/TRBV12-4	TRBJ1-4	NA	CASSLLFPREPLYFGGEKLFF	NA
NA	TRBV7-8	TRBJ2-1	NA	CASSLPGSEQFF	TGTGCCAGCAGCCTACCGGGATCCGAGCAGTTCTTC
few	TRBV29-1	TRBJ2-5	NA	CSVVGARETQYF	TGCAGCGTTGTGGGGGCGCGGGAGACCCAGTACTTC
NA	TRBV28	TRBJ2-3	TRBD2	CASSLTVLERGSTDTQYF	TGTGCCAGCAGTTTAACAGTTCTAGAGCGGGGTAGCACAGATACGCAGTATTTT
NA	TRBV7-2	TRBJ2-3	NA	CASRVGLVSTDTQYF	TGTGCCAGCAGGGTGGGGCTAGTGAGCACAGATACGCAGTATTTT
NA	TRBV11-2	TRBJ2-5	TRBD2	CASSPGLAGGTETQYF	TGTGCCAGCAGCCCGGGACTAGCGGGGGGTACCGAGACCCAGTACTTC
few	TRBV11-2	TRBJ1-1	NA	CASKQTKRVEAFF	TGTGCCAGTAAGCAGACGAAAAGAGTTGAAGCTTTCTTT
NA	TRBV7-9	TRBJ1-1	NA	CASSLGRGDTEAFF	TGTGCCAGCAGCTTAGGGAGGGGCGACACTGAAGCTTTCTTT
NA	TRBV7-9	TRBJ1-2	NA	CASSSVDYGHTF	TGTGCCAGCAGCTCCGTGGACTATGGCCACACCTTC
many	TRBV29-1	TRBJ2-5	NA	CSVEGSLETQYF	TGCAGCGTTGAAGGGTCGCTGGAGACCCAGTACTTC